This T cell receptor beta chain appears in the sequencing data of a study of kidney transplant recipient with SARS-CoV-2 infection. TCRdb called the reads again in MiXCR, with one record for every CDR3 protein. The sample lists 250,000 or so distinct CDR3 sequences; about 30% were seen once. CDR1 and CDR2 from the germline V gene are ENHRY and SYGVKD. The CDR3 is made up of 14 amino acids. Trimming took 0 bases from V and 9 from J, leaving 14 bases between them. This receptor was taken from a male patient in his thirties who had COVID-19 and was a kidney transplant recipient. The graft donor may have given rise to some T cells. The chain couples TRBV10-3 to TRBJ1-1; D gene unclear. The sample here was a blood sample, taken at baseline and on roughly day 110 from a kidney transplant recipient. As DNA, the CDR3 is TGTGCCATCAGTGAGTCGACGGGTCAATACAAAGCTTTCTTT. Translating gives CAISESTGQYKAFF.